The rows below give T cell receptor beta chains drawn from one sample of a study of T cell responses to AZD1222 COVID-19 vaccine. Assay: immunoSEQ multiplex PCR; the TCRdb copy retains only in-frame clones and omits some. The repertoire holds some 140,000 clones, with 80% to 95% as singletons. Sample: peripheral blood, taken on day 0 of AZD1222 vaccination. The receptors come from an adult in good health. CDR3s include the opening cysteine and the closing phenylalanine or tryptophan. Fields, in order: D gene, clone size, J gene, V gene, CDR3 protein, CDR3 DNA. D genes are given only for firm matches. Expanded clones get a size class; other rows say once, few or many, or leave the size out.

D: TRBD1; size: .; J: TRBJ2-7; V: TRBV5-5; CDR3: CASSGDRVGQYF; DNA: TGTGCCAGCAGCGGGGACAGGGTTGGGCAGTACTTC
D: .; size: .; J: TRBJ1-1; V: TRBV30; CDR3: CAWSGPNTEAFF; DNA: TGTGCCTGGAGCGGTCCTAACACTGAAGCTTTCTTT
D: .; size: once; J: TRBJ1-1; V: TRBV30; CDR3: CAWSVLGGLLTEAFF; DNA: TGTGCCTGGAGTGTACTGGGGGGCTTACTAACTGAAGCTTTCTTT
D: .; size: few; J: TRBJ2-7; V: TRBV27; CDR3: CASSVGREQYF; DNA: TGTGCCAGCAGTGTTGGGCGTGAGCAGTACTTC
D: .; size: .; J: TRBJ2-7; V: TRBV5-1; CDR3: CASSLDGKTEQYF; DNA: TGCGCCAGCAGCTTGGACGGAAAGACAGAACAGTACTTC
D: TRBD2; size: .; J: TRBJ2-3; V: TRBV12-3/TRBV12-4; CDR3: CASSVGTTSTQYF; DNA: TGTGCCAGCAGTGTTGGGACTACTAGTACGCAGTATTTT
D: .; size: .; J: TRBJ1-2; V: TRBV30; CDR3: CAWNPGRHRNYGYTF; DNA: TGTGCCTGGAACCCCGGACGGCACCGAAACTATGGCTACACCTTC
D: TRBD2; size: once; J: TRBJ2-2; V: TRBV11-2; CDR3: CASSWVAGGTGELFF; DNA: TGTGCCAGCAGCTGGGTAGCGGGAGGAACCGGGGAGCTGTTTTTT
D: .; size: once; J: TRBJ2-1; V: TRBV5-6; CDR3: CASSPQRTHNEQFF; DNA: TGTGCCAGCAGCCCCCAGCGGACCCACAATGAGCAGTTCTTC
D: TRBD2; size: .; J: TRBJ2-1; V: TRBV10-1; CDR3: CASSAVLAGYNEQFF; DNA: TGCGCCAGCAGTGCTGTTCTAGCGGGATACAATGAGCAGTTCTTC
D: .; size: once; J: TRBJ2-3; V: TRBV5-8; CDR3: CASRRAFLGWRDTQYF; DNA: TGTGCCAGCAGACGGGCTTTTCTTGGGTGGCGGGATACGCAGTATTTT
D: TRBD2; size: .; J: TRBJ2-2; V: TRBV11-2; CDR3: CASSFGGSGTGELFF; DNA: TGTGCCAGCAGCTTTGGCGGGAGCGGTACCGGGGAGCTGTTTTTT
D: TRBD1; size: .; J: TRBJ1-1; V: TRBV12-5; CDR3: CASGDREYNTEAFF; DNA: TGTGCTAGTGGAGACAGGGAATATAACACTGAAGCTTTCTTT
D: TRBD1; size: few; J: TRBJ1-1; V: TRBV28; CDR3: CASSFKQGVLNTEAFF; DNA: TGTGCCAGCAGTTTTAAACAGGGGGTTTTGAACACTGAAGCTTTCTTT
D: TRBD1; size: .; J: TRBJ1-4; V: TRBV10-3; CDR3: CAISETTGATNEKLFF; DNA: TGTGCCATCAGTGAGACAACAGGGGCAACTAATGAAAAACTGTTTTTT
D: TRBD1; size: .; J: TRBJ1-4; V: TRBV5-4; CDR3: CASSFRDRVSANEKLFF; DNA: TGTGCCAGCAGCTTCCGGGACAGGGTCTCGGCTAATGAAAAACTGTTTTTT
D: .; size: .; J: TRBJ1-2; V: TRBV3-1/TRBV3-2; CDR3: CASSQDDRLYYGYTF; DNA: TGTGCCAGCAGCCAAGATGACCGACTCTACTATGGCTACACCTTC
D: TRBD2; size: .; J: TRBJ2-2; V: TRBV5-1; CDR3: CASSLVAGAAGELFF; DNA: TGCGCCAGCAGCTTGGTAGCGGGAGCTGCCGGGGAGCTGTTTTTT
D: .; size: once; J: TRBJ1-4; V: TRBV28; CDR3: CASRDSGSSEKLFF; DNA: TGTGCCAGCCGGGACTCTGGGAGTAGTGAAAAACTGTTTTTT
D: .; size: .; J: TRBJ1-1; V: TRBV12-3/TRBV12-4; CDR3: CASTQLGAEAFF; DNA: TGTGCCAGCACACAATTAGGGGCTGAAGCTTTCTTT
D: .; size: once; J: TRBJ1-2; V: TRBV10-1; CDR3: CASSESRSLYGYTF; DNA: TGCGCCAGCAGTGAGAGCCGCAGCCTCTATGGCTACACCTTC
D: .; size: once; J: TRBJ2-3; V: TRBV19; CDR3: CASSITPGPTDTQYF; DNA: TGTGCCAGTAGTATTACTCCCGGACCCACAGATACGCAGTATTTT
D: TRBD1; size: .; J: TRBJ2-7; V: TRBV6-6; CDR3: CASSLTTGTGFGDITYEQYF; DNA: TGTGCCAGCAGCCTTACTACCGGGACAGGGTTTGGGGATATTACCTACGAGCAGTACTTC
D: .; size: once; J: TRBJ1-6; V: TRBV14; CDR3: CASSQEVQSYNSPLHF; DNA: TGTGCCAGCAGCCAAGAAGTCCAATCCTATAATTCACCCCTCCACTTT
D: .; size: medium-sized; J: TRBJ1-5; V: TRBV23-1; CDR3: CASSHRGNQPQHF; DNA: TGCGCCAGCAGTCACAGGGGCAATCAGCCCCAGCATTTT
D: TRBD2; size: .; J: TRBJ2-7; V: TRBV6-6; CDR3: CASSYGTSANPYEQYF; DNA: TGTGCCAGCAGTTACGGGACTAGCGCAAACCCCTACGAGCAGTACTTC
D: .; size: .; J: TRBJ1-1; V: TRBV20-1; CDR3: CSASRQWMNTEAFF; DNA: TGCAGTGCTAGTAGACAGTGGATGAACACTGAAGCTTTCTTT
D: .; size: .; J: TRBJ2-1; V: TRBV6-5; CDR3: CASNLINEQFF; DNA: TGTGCCAGCAATTTAATCAATGAGCAGTTCTTC
D: TRBD1; size: .; J: TRBJ2-7; V: TRBV2; CDR3: CASTREGQGGEQYF; DNA: TGTGCCAGCACAAGAGAGGGACAGGGCGGCGAGCAGTACTTC
D: TRBD2; size: few; J: TRBJ2-1; V: TRBV14; CDR3: CASSNPGLAVVSSYNEQFF; DNA: TGTGCCAGCAGCAACCCGGGACTAGCGGTCGTAAGCTCCTACAATGAGCAGTTCTTC
D: TRBD1; size: .; J: TRBJ2-7; V: TRBV10-3; CDR3: CATRDREYEQYF; DNA: TGTGCCACAAGGGACAGGGAATACGAGCAGTACTTC
D: .; size: .; J: TRBJ1-2; V: TRBV27; CDR3: CASSSTGWYGYTF; DNA: TGTGCCAGCAGTTCCACAGGGTGGTATGGCTACACCTTC
D: .; size: .; J: TRBJ1-2; V: TRBV19; CDR3: CASRSRPGEANYGYTF; DNA: TGTGCCAGTAGGTCGAGGCCCGGAGAGGCTAACTATGGCTACACCTTC
D: TRBD1; size: few; J: TRBJ2-5; V: TRBV6-5; CDR3: CASRRGPRETQYF; DNA: TGTGCCAGCAGGAGGGGGCCGAGGGAGACCCAGTACTTC
D: .; size: .; J: TRBJ1-3; V: TRBV19; CDR3: CASSIFSSGNTIYF; DNA: TGTGCCAGTAGTATATTTAGCTCTGGAAACACCATATATTTT
D: TRBD2; size: .; J: TRBJ2-1; V: TRBV4-2; CDR3: CASSQEGPAGAYNEQFF; DNA: TGTGCCAGCAGCCAAGAGGGTCCAGCGGGAGCCTACAATGAGCAGTTCTTC
D: .; size: once; J: TRBJ1-2; V: TRBV6-6; CDR3: CASSYGSRSPNYGYTF; DNA: TGTGCCAGCAGTTACGGCAGTCGTTCCCCTAACTATGGCTACACCTTC
D: .; size: .; J: TRBJ1-4; V: TRBV28; CDR3: CASSSQGEDEKLFF; DNA: TGTGCCAGCAGTTCTCAGGGTGAGGATGAAAAACTGTTTTTT
D: .; size: .; J: TRBJ1-6; V: TRBV5-4; CDR3: CASSLGPRLDNSPLHF; DNA: TGTGCCAGCAGCTTGGGCCCGCGCCTTGATAATTCACCCCTCCACTTT
D: .; size: .; J: TRBJ2-2; V: TRBV27; CDR3: CASSSRFPGPQNTGELFF; DNA: TGTGCCAGCAGTTCACGATTTCCGGGACCTCAGAACACCGGGGAGCTGTTTTTT
D: .; size: .; J: TRBJ1-5; V: TRBV21-1; CDR3: CASSIARNQPQHF; DNA: TGTGCCAGCAGCATCGCCCGCAATCAGCCCCAGCATTTT
D: .; size: .; J: TRBJ2-3; V: TRBV24-1; CDR3: CATSVRTTDSTDTQYF; DNA: TGTGCCACCAGTGTGCGAACGACGGATAGCACAGATACGCAGTATTTT
D: TRBD2; size: .; J: TRBJ2-4; V: TRBV6-7; CDR3: CASSYSKTSSGRARGIQYF; DNA: TGTGCCAGCAGTTACTCGAAGACGTCTAGCGGGAGGGCCCGAGGTATTCAGTACTTC
D: .; size: .; J: TRBJ1-2; V: TRBV28; CDR3: CASSFRDRHGYTF; DNA: TGTGCCAGCAGCTTCAGGGATCGACATGGCTACACCTTC
D: .; size: .; J: TRBJ1-5; V: TRBV30; CDR3: CAWSAEEEQPQHF; DNA: TGTGCCTGGAGTGCTGAGGAGGAGCAGCCCCAGCATTTT
D: TRBD1; size: once; J: TRBJ1-5; V: TRBV6-6; CDR3: CASSYGQGSQPQHF; DNA: TGTGCCAGCAGTTACGGACAGGGGTCTCAGCCCCAGCATTTT
D: .; size: .; J: TRBJ1-1; V: TRBV20-1; CDR3: CSASRGNTEAFF; DNA: TGCAGTGCAAGTAGGGGAAACACTGAAGCTTTCTTT
D: TRBD1; size: once; J: TRBJ1-2; V: TRBV4-1; CDR3: CASSLPGQAFGYTF; DNA: TGCGCCAGCAGCCTACCGGGACAGGCGTTTGGCTACACCTTC
D: .; size: .; J: TRBJ2-5; V: TRBV12-3/TRBV12-4; CDR3: CASSPGQQETQYF; DNA: TGTGCCAGCAGCCCCGGACAGCAAGAGACCCAGTACTTC
D: TRBD2; size: .; J: TRBJ2-7; V: TRBV5-5; CDR3: CASSLASGSSYEQYF; DNA: TGTGCCAGCAGCTTGGCTAGCGGGAGCTCCTACGAGCAGTACTTC
D: .; size: .; J: TRBJ1-6; V: TRBV4-3; CDR3: CASSQEAGENSPLHF; DNA: TGCGCCAGCAGCCAAGAGGCAGGGGAGAATTCACCCCTCCACTTT
D: TRBD2; size: .; J: TRBJ2-5; V: TRBV6-4; CDR3: CASSVGAGASETQYF; DNA: TGTGCCAGCTCGGTCGGAGCGGGAGCTTCAGAGACCCAGTACTTC
D: TRBD1; size: .; J: TRBJ2-1; V: TRBV9; CDR3: CASSKPSGTGGPNEQFF; DNA: TGTGCCAGCAGCAAACCCTCCGGGACAGGTGGGCCCAATGAGCAGTTCTTC
D: .; size: .; J: TRBJ1-3; V: TRBV30; CDR3: CAWRQGSGDTIYF; DNA: TGTGCCTGGCGCCAGGGCTCCGGGGACACCATATATTTT
D: .; size: once; J: TRBJ1-2; V: TRBV29-1; CDR3: CSVEAAAEDYGYTF; DNA: TGCAGCGTTGAAGCGGCGGCGGAGGACTATGGCTACACCTTC
D: .; size: .; J: TRBJ2-7; V: TRBV19; CDR3: CASSTGDGYEQYF; DNA: TGTGCCAGTAGTACGGGGGACGGCTACGAGCAGTACTTC
D: TRBD1; size: many; J: TRBJ1-3; V: TRBV2; CDR3: CASSARQGAGNTIYF; DNA: TGTGCCAGCAGTGCGAGACAGGGTGCCGGAAACACCATATATTTT
D: TRBD2; size: .; J: TRBJ2-1; V: TRBV7-6; CDR3: CASSQTSGSYNEQFF; DNA: TGTGCCAGCAGCCAAACTAGCGGGAGCTACAATGAGCAGTTCTTC
D: .; size: .; J: TRBJ1-1; V: TRBV11-2; CDR3: CASSLGMGMSGNTEAFF; DNA: TGTGCCAGCAGCTTAGGTATGGGTATGAGTGGGAACACTGAAGCTTTCTTT
D: TRBD2; size: .; J: TRBJ2-7; V: TRBV19; CDR3: CASSIALAGTYEQYF; DNA: TGTGCCAGTAGTATAGCCCTAGCGGGGACCTACGAGCAGTACTTC